A selection of T cell receptor beta chains follows, all from one sample in a study of T cell responses to AZD1222 COVID-19 vaccine. Clones were read by immunoSEQ multiplex PCR, and TCRdb kept only the in-frame ones, dropping some. The sample carries more than 85,000 clones, approximately 86% recorded once. The sequencing used peripheral blood, collected on day 0 of AZD1222 vaccination. These receptors all come from an adult in good health. Each CDR3 is given with its conserved first and last residue. The D gene is left open where the match is weak. Rows give clone size only sometimes, using once, few, many, or a class for an expanded clone.

D: NA; V: TRBV6-5; size: NA; J: TRBJ1-5; CDR3: CASVRDGYQPQHF; DNA: TGTGCCAGCGTCCGGGACGGTTATCAGCCCCAGCATTTT
D: NA; V: TRBV11-2; size: NA; J: TRBJ1-3; CDR3: CASSPLRENTIYF; DNA: TGTGCCAGCAGCCCGCTCCGAGAAAACACCATATATTTT
D: TRBD2; V: TRBV27; size: once; J: TRBJ2-5; CDR3: CASSPQREAKETQYF; DNA: TGTGCCAGCAGTCCACAGCGGGAGGCGAAGGAGACCCAGTACTTC
D: NA; V: TRBV11-3; size: NA; J: TRBJ2-2; CDR3: CASSLVVAGELFF; DNA: TGTGCCAGCAGCTTAGTGGTAGCCGGGGAGCTGTTTTTT
D: NA; V: TRBV10-3; size: NA; J: TRBJ1-1; CDR3: CAIRDRQRLGTEAFF; DNA: TGTGCCATCAGAGATCGCCAAAGGTTGGGCACTGAAGCTTTCTTT
D: NA; V: TRBV2; size: NA; J: TRBJ2-2; CDR3: CASSVESGELFF; DNA: TGTGCCAGCAGTGTTGAGTCCGGGGAGCTGTTTTTT
D: NA; V: TRBV4-2; size: once; J: TRBJ1-3; CDR3: CASSQGLAGNTIYF; DNA: TGTGCCAGCAGCCAAGGTCTCGCAGGAAACACCATATATTTT
D: TRBD2; V: TRBV13; size: NA; J: TRBJ2-1; CDR3: CASSLLTSGSYNEQFF; DNA: TGTGCCAGCAGCTTATTGACTAGCGGGAGCTACAATGAGCAGTTCTTC
D: TRBD2; V: TRBV28; size: once; J: TRBJ2-7; CDR3: CASSFPGLADWQYF; DNA: TGTGCCAGCAGTTTCCCGGGACTAGCGGACTGGCAGTACTTC
D: TRBD1; V: TRBV3-1/TRBV3-2; size: NA; J: TRBJ1-4; CDR3: CASSQRTGLSVVTNEKLFF; DNA: TGTGCCAGCAGCCAGAGGACAGGGTTGAGTGTCGTAACTAATGAAAAACTGTTTTTT
D: NA; V: TRBV7-6; size: NA; J: TRBJ1-2; CDR3: CASSLASSGNRANYGYTF; DNA: TGTGCCAGCAGCTTAGCGTCGTCCGGCAATCGAGCTAACTATGGCTACACCTTC
D: TRBD1; V: TRBV14; size: NA; J: TRBJ1-4; CDR3: CASSRQGSPGLNEKLFF; DNA: TGTGCCAGCAGCCGACAGGGTTCCCCCGGATTGAATGAAAAACTGTTTTTT
D: NA; V: TRBV10-2; size: NA; J: TRBJ2-7; CDR3: CASSEGDSASYEQYF; DNA: TGCGCCAGCAGTGAGGGGGATAGCGCGTCCTACGAGCAGTACTTC
D: NA; V: TRBV2; size: NA; J: TRBJ1-1; CDR3: CASSEGEAFF; DNA: TGTGCCAGCAGTGAAGGGGAAGCTTTCTTT
D: NA; V: TRBV2; size: NA; J: TRBJ1-4; CDR3: CASRATRDEKLFF; DNA: TGTGCCAGCAGAGCTACCAGGGATGAAAAACTGTTTTTT
D: NA; V: TRBV19; size: few; J: TRBJ1-1; CDR3: CASKRGLTVNTEAFF; DNA: TGTGCCAGTAAAAGAGGTTTGACGGTGAACACTGAAGCTTTCTTT
D: NA; V: TRBV19; size: NA; J: TRBJ1-6; CDR3: CASSISGPDSPLHF; DNA: TGTGCCAGTAGTATTTCCGGGCCAGATTCACCCCTCCACTTT
D: NA; V: TRBV6-2/TRBV6-3; size: NA; J: TRBJ2-1; CDR3: CASSKIRTSSYNEQFF; DNA: TGTGCCAGCAGTAAAATTCGGACGTCTTCCTACAATGAGCAGTTCTTC
D: NA; V: TRBV30; size: NA; J: TRBJ1-2; CDR3: CAWREANHLQVYYGYTF; DNA: TGTGCCTGGAGGGAGGCAAACCATTTACAGGTTTACTATGGCTACACCTTC
D: NA; V: TRBV24-1; size: NA; J: TRBJ2-5; CDR3: CATSPRTTTRETQYF; DNA: TGTGCCACCAGCCCCCGGACTACCACCAGGGAGACCCAGTACTTC
D: TRBD1; V: TRBV10-3; size: NA; J: TRBJ1-1; CDR3: CAISGDRGVEAFF; DNA: TGTGCCATCAGTGGGGACAGGGGGGTTGAAGCTTTCTTT
D: TRBD1; V: TRBV7-9; size: NA; J: TRBJ1-1; CDR3: CASSGQGLNTEAFF; DNA: TGTGCCAGCAGCGGACAGGGCCTGAACACTGAAGCTTTCTTT
D: NA; V: TRBV7-2; size: NA; J: TRBJ2-3; CDR3: CASSSIGGRVTDTQYF; DNA: TGTGCCAGCAGCTCAATCGGGGGCAGGGTCACAGATACGCAGTATTTT
D: TRBD2; V: TRBV3-1/TRBV3-2; size: once; J: TRBJ2-3; CDR3: CASSLSSGGVADTQYF; DNA: TGTGCCAGCAGCCTTTCTAGCGGGGGGGTAGCAGATACGCAGTATTTT
D: TRBD2; V: TRBV7-2; size: many; J: TRBJ2-7; CDR3: CASSLEARREGLEQYF; DNA: TGTGCCAGCAGCTTAGAAGCGCGTCGGGAGGGCCTCGAGCAGTACTTC
D: TRBD1; V: TRBV11-2; size: NA; J: TRBJ1-4; CDR3: CASSLGTGPVRF; DNA: TGTGCCAGCAGCTTAGGGACAGGCCCTGTCCGCTTT
D: TRBD1; V: TRBV4-2; size: NA; J: TRBJ2-7; CDR3: CASSQEDRGFYEQYF; DNA: TGTGCCAGCAGCCAAGAAGACAGGGGTTTCTACGAGCAGTACTTC
D: TRBD1; V: TRBV5-6; size: NA; J: TRBJ2-5; CDR3: CASSFGQGAAETQYF; DNA: TGTGCCAGCAGCTTCGGACAGGGGGCTGCGGAGACCCAGTACTTC
D: NA; V: TRBV18; size: NA; J: TRBJ2-1; CDR3: CASSAIGLHNEQFF; DNA: TGTGCCAGCTCAGCCATCGGGTTGCACAATGAGCAGTTCTTC